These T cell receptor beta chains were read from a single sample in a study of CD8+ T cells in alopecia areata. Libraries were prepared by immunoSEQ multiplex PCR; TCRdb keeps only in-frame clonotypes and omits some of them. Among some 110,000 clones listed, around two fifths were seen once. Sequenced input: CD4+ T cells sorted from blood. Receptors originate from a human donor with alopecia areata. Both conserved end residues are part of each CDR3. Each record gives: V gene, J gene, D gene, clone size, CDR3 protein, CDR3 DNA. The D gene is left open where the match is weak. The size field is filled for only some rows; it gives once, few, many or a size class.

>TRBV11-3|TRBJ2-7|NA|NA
CASSPPGSYEQYF
TGTGCCAGCAGTCCCCCTGGATCCTACGAGCAGTACTTC
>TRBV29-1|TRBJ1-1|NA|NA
CSVQTGGTEAFF
TGCAGCGTGCAAACGGGGGGCACTGAAGCTTTCTTT
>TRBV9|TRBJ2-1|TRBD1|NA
CASSPGAGGNEQFF
TGTGCCAGCAGCCCCGGGGCAGGGGGCAATGAGCAGTTCTTC
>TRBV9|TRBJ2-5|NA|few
CASSSRGGETQYF
TGTGCCAGCAGTTCCCGGGGTGGGGAGACCCAGTACTTC
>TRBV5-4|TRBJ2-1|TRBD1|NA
CASSFRDRGHEQFF
TGTGCCAGCAGCTTCCGGGACAGAGGGCATGAGCAGTTCTTC
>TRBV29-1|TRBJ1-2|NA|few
CSVQGNGYTF
TGCAGCGTACAGGGTAATGGCTACACCTTC
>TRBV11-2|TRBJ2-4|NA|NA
CASSLTKNIQYF
TGTGCCAGCAGCTTAACCAAAAACATTCAGTACTTC
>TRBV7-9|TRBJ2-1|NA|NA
CASSLDRYNEQFF
TGTGCCAGCAGCTTGGACAGATACAATGAGCAGTTCTTC
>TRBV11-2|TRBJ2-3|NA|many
CASSLQHGNTQYF
TGTGCCAGCAGCCTGCAGCACGGGAATACGCAGTATTTT
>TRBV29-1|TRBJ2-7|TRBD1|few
CSVSRDRGIYEQYF
TGCAGCGTCTCCCGGGACAGGGGCATCTACGAGCAGTACTTC
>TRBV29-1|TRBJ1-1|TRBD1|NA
CSVDTAGQGALAFF
TGCAGCGTTGACACGGCGGGTCAGGGGGCGTTAGCTTTCTTT
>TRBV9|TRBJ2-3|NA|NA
CASSVDEGNTQYF
TGTGCCAGCAGCGTAGATGAGGGAAATACGCAGTATTTT
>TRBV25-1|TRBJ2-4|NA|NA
CASSDPRARVGKNIQYF
TGTGCCAGCAGTGATCCAAGGGCGCGGGTGGGCAAAAACATTCAGTACTTC
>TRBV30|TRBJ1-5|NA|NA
CAWSSRAFYSNQPQHF
TGTGCCTGGAGTTCTCGGGCCTTCTATAGCAATCAGCCCCAGCATTTT
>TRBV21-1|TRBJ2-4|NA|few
CASSKGPDIQYF
TGTGCCAGCAGCAAAGGGCCCGACATTCAGTACTTC
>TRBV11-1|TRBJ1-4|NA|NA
CASSSGSSTNEKLFF
TGTGCCAGCAGCTCGGGGTCGTCAACTAATGAAAAACTGTTTTTT
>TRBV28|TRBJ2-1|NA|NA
CASSQHNEQFF
TGTGCCAGCAGTCAACACAATGAGCAGTTCTTC
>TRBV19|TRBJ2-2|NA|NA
CASSGQGWGTGELFF
TGTGCCAGTAGTGGACAAGGTTGGGGCACCGGGGAGCTGTTTTTT
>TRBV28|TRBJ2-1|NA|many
CASSSISRLNEQFF
TGTGCCAGCAGTTCGATTAGCCGACTCAATGAGCAGTTCTTC
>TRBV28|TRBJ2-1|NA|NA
CASSGNNEQFF
TGTGCCAGCAGTGGAAACAATGAGCAGTTCTTC
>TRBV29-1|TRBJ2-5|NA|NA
CSVDMAEETQYF
TGCAGCGTTGATATGGCGGAGGAGACCCAGTACTTC
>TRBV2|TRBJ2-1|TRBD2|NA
CASRRLAGNNEQFF
TGTGCCTCCCGGAGGCTAGCGGGGAACAATGAGCAGTTCTTC
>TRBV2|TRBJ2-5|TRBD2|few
CASSPFETSGEQETQYF
TGTGCCAGCAGTCCATTCGAGACTAGCGGGGAACAAGAGACCCAGTACTTC
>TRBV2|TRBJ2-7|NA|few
CASTPARTFEQYF
TGTGCCAGCACCCCGGCCCGGACGTTCGAGCAGTACTTC
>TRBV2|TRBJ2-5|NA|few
CASSGRQDQETQYF
TGTGCCAGCAGTGGGAGACAGGACCAAGAGACCCAGTACTTC
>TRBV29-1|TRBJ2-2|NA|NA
CSVVGSAGELFF
TGCAGCGTTGTGGGTAGCGCCGGGGAGCTGTTTTTT
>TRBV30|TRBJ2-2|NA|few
CAWSKETGNGELFF
TGTGCCTGGAGCAAAGAAACAGGGAACGGGGAGCTGTTTTTT